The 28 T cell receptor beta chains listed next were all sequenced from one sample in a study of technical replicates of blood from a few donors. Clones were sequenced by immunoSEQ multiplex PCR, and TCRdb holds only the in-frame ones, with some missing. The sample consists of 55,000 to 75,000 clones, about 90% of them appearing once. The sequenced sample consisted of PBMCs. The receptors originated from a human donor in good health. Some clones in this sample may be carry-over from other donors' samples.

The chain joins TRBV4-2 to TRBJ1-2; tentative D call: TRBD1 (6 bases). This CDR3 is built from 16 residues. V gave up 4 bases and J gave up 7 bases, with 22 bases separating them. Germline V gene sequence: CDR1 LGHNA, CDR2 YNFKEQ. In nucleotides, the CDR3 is TGTGCCAGCAGCCGGGGTGGGGGCGGGCCGGAGAGTGGCTACACCTTC. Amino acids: CASSRGGGGPESGYTF.

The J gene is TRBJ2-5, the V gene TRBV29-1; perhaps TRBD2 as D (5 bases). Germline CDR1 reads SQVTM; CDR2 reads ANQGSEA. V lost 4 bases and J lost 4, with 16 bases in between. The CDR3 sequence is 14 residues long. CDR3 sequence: CSVVGSGWGETQYF. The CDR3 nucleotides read TGCAGCGTTGTAGGCAGCGGATGGGGAGAGACCCAGTACTTC.

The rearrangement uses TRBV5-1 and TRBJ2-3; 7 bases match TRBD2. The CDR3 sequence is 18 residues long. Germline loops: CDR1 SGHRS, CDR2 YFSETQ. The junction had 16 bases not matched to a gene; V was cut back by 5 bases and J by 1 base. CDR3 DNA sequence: TGCGCCAGCAGACCGCAAACGAGTTGGGGGGGACGCACAGATACGCAGTATTTT. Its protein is CASRPQTSWGGRTDTQYF.

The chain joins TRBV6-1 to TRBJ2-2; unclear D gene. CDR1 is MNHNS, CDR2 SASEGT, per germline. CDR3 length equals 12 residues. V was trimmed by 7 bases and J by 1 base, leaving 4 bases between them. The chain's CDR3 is CASILNTGELFF. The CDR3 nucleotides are TGTGCCAGCATATTGAACACCGGGGAGCTGTTTTTT.

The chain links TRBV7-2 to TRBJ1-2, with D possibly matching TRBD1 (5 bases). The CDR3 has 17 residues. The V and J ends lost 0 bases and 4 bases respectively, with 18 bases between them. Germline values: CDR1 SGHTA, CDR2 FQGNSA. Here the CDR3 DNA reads TGTGCCAGCAGCTTAGCTTTTTCGGGGGTAGGCACCTATGGCTACACCTTC. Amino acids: CASSLAFSGVGTYGYTF.

The DNA of the CDR3 is TGTGCCAGCAGCTTAGGAGGGGGCGAGACTGAAGCTTTCTTT. This gives the protein CASSLGGGETEAFF. This sequence joins TRBV7-2 and TRBJ1-1, with 7 positions matching TRBD1. Trimming at V came to 1 base and at J to 5 bases, leaving 4 bases not matched to a gene. Germline CDR1 SGHTA, CDR2 FQGNSA. The CDR3 is 14 amino acids. Looking up the rest from reference TRBV7-2 and TRBJ1-1 gives the full variable domain: GAGVSQSPSNKVTEKGKDVELRCDPISGHTALYWYRQSLGQGLEFLIYFQGNSAPDKSGLPSDRFSAERTGGSVSTLTIQRTQQEDSAVYLCASSLGGGETEAFFGQGTRLTVV.

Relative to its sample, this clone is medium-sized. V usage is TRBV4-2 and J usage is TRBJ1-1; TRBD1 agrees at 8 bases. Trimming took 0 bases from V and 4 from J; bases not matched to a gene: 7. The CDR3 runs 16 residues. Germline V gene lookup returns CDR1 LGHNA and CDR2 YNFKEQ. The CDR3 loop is CASSQDAGTGSTEAFF. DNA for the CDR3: TGTGCCAGCAGCCAAGATGCCGGGACAGGCTCCACTGAAGCTTTCTTT.

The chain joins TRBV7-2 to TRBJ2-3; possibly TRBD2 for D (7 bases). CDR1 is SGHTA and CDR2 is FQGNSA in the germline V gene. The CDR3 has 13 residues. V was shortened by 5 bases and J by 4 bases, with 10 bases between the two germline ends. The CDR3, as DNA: TGTGCCAGCAGCGGGGGGGCCGCAGATACGCAGTATTTT. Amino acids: CASSGGAADTQYF.

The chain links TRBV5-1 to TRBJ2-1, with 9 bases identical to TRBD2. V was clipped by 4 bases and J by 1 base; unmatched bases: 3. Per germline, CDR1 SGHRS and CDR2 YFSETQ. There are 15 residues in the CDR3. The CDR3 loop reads CASSALAGSYNEQFF. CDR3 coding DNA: TGCGCCAGCAGCGCTCTAGCGGGGTCCTACAATGAGCAGTTCTTC.

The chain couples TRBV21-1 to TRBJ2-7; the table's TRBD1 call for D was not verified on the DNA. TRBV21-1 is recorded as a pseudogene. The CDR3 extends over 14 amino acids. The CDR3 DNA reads TGTGCCAGCAGCCAGACAGGGGGAGGTGACGAGCAGTACTTC. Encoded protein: CASSQTGGGDEQYF.

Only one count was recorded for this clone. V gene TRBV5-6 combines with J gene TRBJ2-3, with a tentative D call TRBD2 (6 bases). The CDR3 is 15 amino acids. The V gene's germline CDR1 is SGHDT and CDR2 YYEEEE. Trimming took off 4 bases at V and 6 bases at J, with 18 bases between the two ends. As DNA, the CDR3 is TGTGCCAGCAGCCGAGATGTCGGGAGAACCGATACGCAGTATTTT. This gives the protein CASSRDVGRTDTQYF.

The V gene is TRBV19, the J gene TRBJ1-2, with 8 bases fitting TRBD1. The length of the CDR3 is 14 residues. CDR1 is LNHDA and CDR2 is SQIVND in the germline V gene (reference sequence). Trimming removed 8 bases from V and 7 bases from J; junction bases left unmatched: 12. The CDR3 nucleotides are TGTGCCAGTGCAGGAGACAGGGGAGAAGGTGGCTACACCTTC. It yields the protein CASAGDRGEGGYTF.

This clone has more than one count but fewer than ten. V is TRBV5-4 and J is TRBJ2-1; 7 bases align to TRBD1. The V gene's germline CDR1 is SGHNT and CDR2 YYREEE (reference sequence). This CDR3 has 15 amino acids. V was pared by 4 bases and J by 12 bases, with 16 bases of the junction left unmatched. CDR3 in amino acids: CASSQDRSTTRTQFF. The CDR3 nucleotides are TGTGCCAGCAGCCAGGACAGGAGCACTACGAGGACGCAGTTCTTC.

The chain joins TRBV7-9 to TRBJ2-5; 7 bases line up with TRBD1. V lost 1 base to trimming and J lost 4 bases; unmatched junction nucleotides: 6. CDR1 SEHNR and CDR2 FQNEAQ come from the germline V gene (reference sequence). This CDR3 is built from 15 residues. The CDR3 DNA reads TGTGCCAGCAGCTTAGACAGGGGTATTATAGAGACCCAGTACTTC. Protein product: CASSLDRGIIETQYF. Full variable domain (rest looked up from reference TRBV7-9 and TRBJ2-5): DTGVSQNPRHKITKRGQNVTFRCDPISEHNRLYWYRQTLGQGPEFLTYFQNEAQLEKSRLLSDRFSAERPKGSFSTLEIQRTEQGDSAMYLCASSLDRGIIETQYFGPGTRLLVL.

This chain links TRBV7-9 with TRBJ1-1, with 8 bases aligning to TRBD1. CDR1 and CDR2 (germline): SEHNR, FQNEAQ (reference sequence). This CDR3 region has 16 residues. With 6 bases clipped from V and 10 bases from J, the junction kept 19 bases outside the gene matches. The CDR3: CASRPPALGTGRVAFF. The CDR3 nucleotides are TGTGCCAGCAGACCCCCGGCCTTAGGGACAGGTAGAGTAGCTTTCTTT.

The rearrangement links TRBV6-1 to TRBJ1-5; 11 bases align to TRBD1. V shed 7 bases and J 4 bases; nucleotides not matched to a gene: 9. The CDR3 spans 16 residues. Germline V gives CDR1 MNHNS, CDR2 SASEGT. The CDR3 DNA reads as TGTGCCAGCACTGAGGGACAGGGGGTCTGGAATCAGCCCCAGCATTTT. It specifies CASTEGQGVWNQPQHF.

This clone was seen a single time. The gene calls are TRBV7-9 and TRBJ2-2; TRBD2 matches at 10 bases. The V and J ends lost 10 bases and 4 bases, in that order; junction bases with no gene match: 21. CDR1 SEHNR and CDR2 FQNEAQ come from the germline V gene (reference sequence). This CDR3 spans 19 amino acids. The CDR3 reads CAIPARLAGVVPGTGELFF. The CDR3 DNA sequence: TGTGCCATCCCTGCCCGCCTAGCGGGAGTTGTCCCGGGCACCGGGGAGCTGTTTTTT.

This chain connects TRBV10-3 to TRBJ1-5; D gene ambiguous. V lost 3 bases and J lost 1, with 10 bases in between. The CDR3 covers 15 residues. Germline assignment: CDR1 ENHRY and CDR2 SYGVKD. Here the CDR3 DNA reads TGTGCCATCAGTGAAATACCGGGGAGCAATCAGCCCCAGCATTTT. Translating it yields CAISEIPGSNQPQHF.

CDR3: CASGTGAGLGTQYF. The CDR3 DNA sequence: TGTGCCAGCGGCACAGGGGCCGGGTTAGGGACCCAGTACTTC. This chain uses TRBV6-6 with TRBJ2-5; 7 bases align to TRBD1. Unmatched junction bases numbered 13, after V lost 8 bases and J lost 7 bases. The CDR3 covers 14 residues. Looked up from germline, CDR1 is MNHNY and CDR2 is SVGAGI (reference sequence).

In DNA, the CDR3 is TGTGCCAGTATGAGTGTAGCGGCGAACACCGGGGAGCTGTTTTTT. The encoded protein is CASMSVAANTGELFF. The chain recombines TRBV19 with TRBJ2-2; the D gene is possibly TRBD2 (6 bases). Trimming removed 7 bases from V and 0 bases from J, with 12 bases in between. The CDR3 spans 15 residues. From germline, CDR1 is LNHDA and CDR2 SQIVND (reference sequence).

The CDR3 region is CASSDYRGLTEAFF. CDR3 in DNA: TGTGCCAGCTCAGACTACAGGGGGCTCACTGAAGCTTTCTTT. This chain connects TRBV18 to TRBJ1-1, with 9 positions matching TRBD1. J lost 4 bases, V lost 5 bases, and 5 bases had no gene match. Germline V gene data show CDR1 as KGHSH and CDR2 as LQKENI. The CDR3 length is 14 residues.

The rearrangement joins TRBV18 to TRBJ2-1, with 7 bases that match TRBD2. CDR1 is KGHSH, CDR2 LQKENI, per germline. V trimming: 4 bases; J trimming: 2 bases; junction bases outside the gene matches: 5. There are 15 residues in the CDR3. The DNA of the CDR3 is TGTGCCAGCTCACTCCTAGCGGAGGCCTACAATGAGCAGTTCTTC. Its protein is CASSLLAEAYNEQFF.

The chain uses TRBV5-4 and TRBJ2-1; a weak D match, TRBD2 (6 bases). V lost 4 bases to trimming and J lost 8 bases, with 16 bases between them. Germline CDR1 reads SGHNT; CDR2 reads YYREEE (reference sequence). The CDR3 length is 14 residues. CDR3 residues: CASSPGLPNDEQFF. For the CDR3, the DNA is TGTGCCAGCAGCCCTGGACTACCCAACGATGAGCAGTTCTTC.

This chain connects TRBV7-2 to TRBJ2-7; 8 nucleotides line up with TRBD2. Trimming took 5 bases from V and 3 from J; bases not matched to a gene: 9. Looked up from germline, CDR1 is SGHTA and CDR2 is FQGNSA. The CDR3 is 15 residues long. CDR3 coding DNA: TGTGCCAGCAGCCCCCGGAGCGGGAGTAGCTACGAGCAGTACTTC. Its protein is CASSPRSGSSYEQYF.

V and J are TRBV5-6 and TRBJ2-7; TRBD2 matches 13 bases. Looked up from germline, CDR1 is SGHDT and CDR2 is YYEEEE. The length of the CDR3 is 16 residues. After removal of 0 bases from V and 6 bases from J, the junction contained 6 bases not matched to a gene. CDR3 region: CASSLGLAGGLGEQYF. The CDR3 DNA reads TGTGCCAGCAGCTTGGGACTAGCGGGGGGCCTAGGCGAGCAGTACTTC.

CDR3 sequence: CASSLRLLSGEQYF. The CDR3 nucleotides are TGTGCCAGCAGCCTAAGACTGTTGAGTGGCGAGCAGTACTTC. J is TRBJ2-7 and V is TRBV7-2; no definite D call. The ends were cut back, 5 bases at V and 6 bases at J, with 17 bases in the middle. The CDR3 is made up of 14 amino acids. Germline V gives CDR1 SGHTA, CDR2 FQGNSA.

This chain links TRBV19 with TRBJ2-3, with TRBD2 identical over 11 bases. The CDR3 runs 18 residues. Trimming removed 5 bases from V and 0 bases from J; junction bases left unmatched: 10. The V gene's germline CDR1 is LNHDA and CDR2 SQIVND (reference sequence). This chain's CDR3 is CASSPIRLAGTSTDTQYF. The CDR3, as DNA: TGTGCCAGTAGTCCGATCAGACTAGCGGGAACTAGCACAGATACGCAGTATTTT.

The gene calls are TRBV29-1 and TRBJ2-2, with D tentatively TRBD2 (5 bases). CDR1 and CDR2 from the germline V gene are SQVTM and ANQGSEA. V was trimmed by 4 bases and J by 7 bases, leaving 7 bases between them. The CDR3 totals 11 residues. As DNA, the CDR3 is TGCAGCGTTGCGGAGGTCGGGGAGCTGTTTTTT. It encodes CSVAEVGELFF.